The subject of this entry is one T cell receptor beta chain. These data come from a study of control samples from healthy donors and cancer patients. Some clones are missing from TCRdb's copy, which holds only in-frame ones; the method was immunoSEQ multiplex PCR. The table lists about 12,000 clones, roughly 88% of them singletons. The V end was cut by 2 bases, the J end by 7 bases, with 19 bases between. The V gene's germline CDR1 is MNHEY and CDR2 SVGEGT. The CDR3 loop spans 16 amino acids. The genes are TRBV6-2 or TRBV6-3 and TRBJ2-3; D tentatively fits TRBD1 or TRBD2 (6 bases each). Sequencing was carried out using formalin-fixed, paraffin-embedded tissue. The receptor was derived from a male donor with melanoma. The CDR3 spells CASSYQVFGGKNTQYF. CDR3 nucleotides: TGTGCCAGCAGTTACCAGGTGTTCGGGGGCAAGAATACGCAGTATTTT.